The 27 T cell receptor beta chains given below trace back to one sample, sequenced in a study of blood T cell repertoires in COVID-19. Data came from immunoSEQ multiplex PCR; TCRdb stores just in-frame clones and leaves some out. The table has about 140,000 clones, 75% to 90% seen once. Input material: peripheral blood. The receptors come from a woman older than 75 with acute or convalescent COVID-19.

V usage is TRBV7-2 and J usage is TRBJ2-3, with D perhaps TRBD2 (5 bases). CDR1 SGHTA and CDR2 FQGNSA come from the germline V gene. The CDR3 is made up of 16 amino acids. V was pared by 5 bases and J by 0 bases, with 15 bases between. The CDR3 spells CASSQRRLESTDTQYF. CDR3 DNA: TGTGCCAGCAGCCAGCGGAGACTGGAGAGCACAGATACGCAGTATTTT. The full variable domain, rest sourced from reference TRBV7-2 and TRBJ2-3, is GAGVSQSPSNKVTEKGKDVELRCDPISGHTALYWYRQSLGQGLEFLIYFQGNSAPDKSGLPSDRFSAERTGGSVSTLTIQRTQQEDSAVYLCASSQRRLESTDTQYFGPGTRLTVL.

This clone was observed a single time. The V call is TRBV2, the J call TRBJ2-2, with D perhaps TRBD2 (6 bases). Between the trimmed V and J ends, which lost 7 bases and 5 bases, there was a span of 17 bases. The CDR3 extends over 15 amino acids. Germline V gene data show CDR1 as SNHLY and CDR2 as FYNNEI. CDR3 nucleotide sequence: TGTGCCAGCAAATCTCCTAGCAGCGGGACCGGGGAGCTGTTTTTT. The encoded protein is CASKSPSSGTGELFF.

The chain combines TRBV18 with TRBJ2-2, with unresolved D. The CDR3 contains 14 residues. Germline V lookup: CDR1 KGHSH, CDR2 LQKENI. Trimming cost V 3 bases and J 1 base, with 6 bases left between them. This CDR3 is CASSPTLNTGELFF. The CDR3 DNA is TGTGCCAGCTCACCGACATTGAACACCGGGGAGCTGTTTTTT.

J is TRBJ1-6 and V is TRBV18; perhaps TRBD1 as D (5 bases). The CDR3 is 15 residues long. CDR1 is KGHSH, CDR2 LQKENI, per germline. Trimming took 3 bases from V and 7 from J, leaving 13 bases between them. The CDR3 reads CASSPEPGQNSPLHF. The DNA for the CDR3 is TGTGCCAGCTCACCCGAACCAGGGCAAAATTCACCCCTCCACTTT.

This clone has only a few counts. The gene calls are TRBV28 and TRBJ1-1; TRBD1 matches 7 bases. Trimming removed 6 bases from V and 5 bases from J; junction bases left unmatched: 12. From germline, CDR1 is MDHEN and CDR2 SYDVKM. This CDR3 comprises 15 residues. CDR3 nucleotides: TGTGCCAGCAGCCACAGGGGCGGCTGGCGAACTGAAGCTTTCTTT. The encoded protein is CASSHRGGWRTEAFF.

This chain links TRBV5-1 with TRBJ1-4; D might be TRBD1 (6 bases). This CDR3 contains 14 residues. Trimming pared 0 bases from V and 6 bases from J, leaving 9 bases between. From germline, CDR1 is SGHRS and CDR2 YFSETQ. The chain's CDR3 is CASSLDREYEKLFF. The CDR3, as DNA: TGCGCCAGCAGCTTGGACAGGGAGTATGAAAAACTGTTTTTT.

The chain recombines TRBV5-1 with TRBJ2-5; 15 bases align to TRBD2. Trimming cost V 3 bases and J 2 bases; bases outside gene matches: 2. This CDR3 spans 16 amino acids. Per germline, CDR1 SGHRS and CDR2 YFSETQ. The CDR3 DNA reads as TGCGCCAGCAGCTCGGGACTAGCGGGGGGACAAGAGACCCAGTACTTC. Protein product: CASSSGLAGGQETQYF.

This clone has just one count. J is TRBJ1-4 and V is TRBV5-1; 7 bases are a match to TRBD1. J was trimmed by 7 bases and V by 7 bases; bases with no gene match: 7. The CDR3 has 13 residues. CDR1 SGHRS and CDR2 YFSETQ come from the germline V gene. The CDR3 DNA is TGCGCCAGCGCCCCGGGACAGAGTGAAAAACTGTTTTTT. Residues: CASAPGQSEKLFF.

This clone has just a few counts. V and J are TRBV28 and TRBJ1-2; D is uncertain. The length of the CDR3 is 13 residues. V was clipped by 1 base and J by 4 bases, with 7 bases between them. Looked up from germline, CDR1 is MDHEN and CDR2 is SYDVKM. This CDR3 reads CASSLSGSYGYTF. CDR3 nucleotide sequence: TGTGCCAGCAGTTTATCGGGTAGCTATGGCTACACCTTC.

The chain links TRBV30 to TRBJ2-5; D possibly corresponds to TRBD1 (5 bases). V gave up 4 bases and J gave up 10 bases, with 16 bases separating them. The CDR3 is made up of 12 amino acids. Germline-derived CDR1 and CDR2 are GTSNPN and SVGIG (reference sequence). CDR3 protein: CAWTLLDRNQYF. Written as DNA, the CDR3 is TGTGCCTGGACCCTACTCGACAGAAACCAGTACTTC.

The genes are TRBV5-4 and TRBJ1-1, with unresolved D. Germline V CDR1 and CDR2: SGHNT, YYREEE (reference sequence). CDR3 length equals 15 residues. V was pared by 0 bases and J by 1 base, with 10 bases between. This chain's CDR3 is CASSLGVKRNTEAFF. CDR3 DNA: TGTGCCAGCAGCTTGGGCGTAAAGAGGAACACTGAAGCTTTCTTT.

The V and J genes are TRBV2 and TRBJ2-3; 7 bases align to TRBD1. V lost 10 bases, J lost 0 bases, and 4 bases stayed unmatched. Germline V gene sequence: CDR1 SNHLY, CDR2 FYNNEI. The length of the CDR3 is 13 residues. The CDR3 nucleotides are TGTGCCAACGGGGACAGAAGCACAGATACGCAGTATTTT. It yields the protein CANGDRSTDTQYF.

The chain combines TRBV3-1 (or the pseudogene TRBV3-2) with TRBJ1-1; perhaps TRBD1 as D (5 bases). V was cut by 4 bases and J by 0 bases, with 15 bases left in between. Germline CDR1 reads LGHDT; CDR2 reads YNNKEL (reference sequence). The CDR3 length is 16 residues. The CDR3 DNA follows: TGTGCCAGCAGCCGAACAGGTCCCCCGATGAACACTGAAGCTTTCTTT. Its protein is CASSRTGPPMNTEAFF.

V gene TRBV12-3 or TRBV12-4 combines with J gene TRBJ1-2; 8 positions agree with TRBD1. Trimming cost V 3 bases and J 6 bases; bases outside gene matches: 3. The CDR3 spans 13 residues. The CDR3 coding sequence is TGTGCCAGCAGTTTCACAGGGGGGGATGGCTACACCTTC. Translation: CASSFTGGDGYTF.

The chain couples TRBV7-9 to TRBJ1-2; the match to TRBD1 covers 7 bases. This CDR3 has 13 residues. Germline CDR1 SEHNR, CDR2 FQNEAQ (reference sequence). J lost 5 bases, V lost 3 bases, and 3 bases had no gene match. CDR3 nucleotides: TGTGCCAGCAGCTTCGGGACAGAGTATGGCTACACCTTC. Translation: CASSFGTEYGYTF. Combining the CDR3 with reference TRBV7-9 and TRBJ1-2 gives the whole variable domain DTGVSQNPRHKITKRGQNVTFRCDPISEHNRLYWYRQTLGQGPEFLTYFQNEAQLEKSRLLSDRFSAERPKGSFSTLEIQRTEQGDSAMYLCASSFGTEYGYTFGSGTRLTVV.

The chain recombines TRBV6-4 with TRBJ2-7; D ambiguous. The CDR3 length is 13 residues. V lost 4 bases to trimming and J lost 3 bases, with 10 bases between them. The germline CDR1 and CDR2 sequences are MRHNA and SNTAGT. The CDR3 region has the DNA TGTGCCAGCAGTGTTGAGCCAGGCTACGAGCAGTACTTC. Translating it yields CASSVEPGYEQYF.

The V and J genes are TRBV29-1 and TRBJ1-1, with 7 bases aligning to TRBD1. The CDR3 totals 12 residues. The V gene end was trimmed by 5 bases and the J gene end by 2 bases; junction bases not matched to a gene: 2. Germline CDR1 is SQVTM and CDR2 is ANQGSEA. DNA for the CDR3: TGCAGCGTTCACAGGGGTAACACTGAAGCTTTCTTT. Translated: CSVHRGNTEAFF.

The DNA of the CDR3 is TGTGCCAGCAGTCTGATGACCGGGTCACCCCTCCACTTT. Protein sequence: CASSLMTGSPLHF. The rearrangement joins TRBV6-4 to TRBJ1-6; D gene uncertain. There are 13 residues in the CDR3. Germline loops: CDR1 MRHNA, CDR2 SNTAGT. Trimming shortened V by 5 bases and J by 10 bases, and 12 bases separated the two germline ends.

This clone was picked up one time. The CDR3 region has the DNA TGTGCCAGCAGCGTAGGGGACAGGGATCGGTATGAGCAGTTCTTC. Its protein product is CASSVGDRDRYEQFF. This chain uses TRBV9 with TRBJ2-1, with 9 bases fitting TRBD1. The CDR3 sequence is 15 residues long. Trimming took 0 bases from V and 8 from J; bases not matched to a gene: 6. Per germline, CDR1 SGDLS and CDR2 YYNGEE.

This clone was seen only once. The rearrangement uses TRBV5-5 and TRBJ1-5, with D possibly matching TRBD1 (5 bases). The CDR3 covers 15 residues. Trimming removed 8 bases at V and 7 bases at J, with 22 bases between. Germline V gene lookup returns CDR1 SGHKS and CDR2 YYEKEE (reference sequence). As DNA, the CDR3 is TGTGCCAGTACCATTTCGGGGGGGGAAGACCAGCCCCAGCATTTT. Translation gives CASTISGGEDQPQHF.

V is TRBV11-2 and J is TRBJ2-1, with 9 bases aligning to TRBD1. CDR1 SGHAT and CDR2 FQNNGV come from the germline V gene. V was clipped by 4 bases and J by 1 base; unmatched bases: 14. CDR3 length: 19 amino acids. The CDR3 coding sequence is TGTGCCAGCAGCTCACAGGGGGCTCCATCTCGGGGGTCCTACAATGAGCAGTTCTTC. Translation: CASSSQGAPSRGSYNEQFF.

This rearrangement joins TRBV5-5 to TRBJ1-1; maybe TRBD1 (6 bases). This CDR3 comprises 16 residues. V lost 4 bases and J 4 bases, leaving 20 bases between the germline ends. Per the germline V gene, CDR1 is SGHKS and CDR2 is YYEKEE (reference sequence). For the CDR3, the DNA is TGTGCCAGCAGCCCCTACGGGGGGGCAGCTAGCACTGAAGCTTTCTTT. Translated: CASSPYGGAASTEAFF.

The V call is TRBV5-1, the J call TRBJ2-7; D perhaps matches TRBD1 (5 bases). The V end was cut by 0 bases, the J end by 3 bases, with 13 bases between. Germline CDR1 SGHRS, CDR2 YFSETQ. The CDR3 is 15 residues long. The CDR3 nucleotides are TGCGCCAGCAGCTTGGGTACCCCCCAGGGCTACGAGCAGTACTTC. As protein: CASSLGTPQGYEQYF. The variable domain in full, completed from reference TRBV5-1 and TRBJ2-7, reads KAGVTQTPRYLIKTRGQQVTLSCSPISGHRSVSWYQQTPGQGLQFLFEYFSETQRNKGNFPGRFSGRQFSNSRSEMNVSTLELGDSALYLCASSLGTPQGYEQYFGPGTRLTVT.

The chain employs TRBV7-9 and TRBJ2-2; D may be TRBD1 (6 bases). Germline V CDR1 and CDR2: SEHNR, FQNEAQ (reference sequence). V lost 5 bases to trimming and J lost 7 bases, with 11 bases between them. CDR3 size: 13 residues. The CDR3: CASSLQGRGELFF. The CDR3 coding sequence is TGTGCCAGCAGCCTACAGGGTCGCGGGGAGCTGTTTTTT.

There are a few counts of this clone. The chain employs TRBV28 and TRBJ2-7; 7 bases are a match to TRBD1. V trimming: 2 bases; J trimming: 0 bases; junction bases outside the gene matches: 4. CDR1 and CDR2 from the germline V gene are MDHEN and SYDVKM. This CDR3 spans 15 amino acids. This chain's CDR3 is CASSLVHRGSYEQYF. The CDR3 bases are TGTGCCAGCAGTTTAGTTCACAGGGGCTCCTACGAGCAGTACTTC.

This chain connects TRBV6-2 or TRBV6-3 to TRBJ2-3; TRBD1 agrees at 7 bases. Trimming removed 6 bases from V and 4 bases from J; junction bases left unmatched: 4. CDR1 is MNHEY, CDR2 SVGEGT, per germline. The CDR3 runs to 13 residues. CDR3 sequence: CASSKTGSDTQYF. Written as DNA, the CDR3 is TGTGCCAGCAGCAAGACAGGGTCAGATACGCAGTATTTT.

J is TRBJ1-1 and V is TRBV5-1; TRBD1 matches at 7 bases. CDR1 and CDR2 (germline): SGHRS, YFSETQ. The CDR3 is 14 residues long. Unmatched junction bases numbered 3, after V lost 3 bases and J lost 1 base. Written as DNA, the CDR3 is TGCGCCAGCAGCTCCTACAGGGGGAACACTGAAGCTTTCTTT. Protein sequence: CASSSYRGNTEAFF.